This T cell receptor (beta chain) was captured in a study of T cell responses to AZD1222 COVID-19 vaccine (dated by TCRdb to about 2021). About the study as a whole: AZD1222 recipients whose second dose came at about 4 weeks and those whose second dose came at about 12 weeks were combined into one group, since spike-specific TCR depth and breadth did not differ between the two schedules. A total of 230 to 250 trial participants underwent TCR sequencing, of whom under 220 had received two doses of AZD1222 and 26 had received two doses of the MenACWY control vaccine. Trial participants were enrolled by age into subgroups of 18-55, 56-69 and 70-plus years, and around 150, 29 and 61 TCR-sequenced participants, respectively, were included in these subgroups.

Notes on this clone: The antigen this receptor binds is unknown. Base qualities are not at hand, and no much larger clone is one base apart.

The CDR3 regions of human TCRbeta chains were analyzed by immunosequencing. As for the authors' bioinformatics: TCRs in the repertoires were matched against a reference library of SARS-CoV-2-specific TCRs that had been generated with the MIRA antigen-specificity platform. Breadth meant the fraction of unique TCRs that were SARS-CoV-2-associated, whereas depth meant the fraction of total T cells that were SARS-CoV-2-associated. Using the MIRA data, every spike-specific TCR was mapped to the spike region that the TCR reacted to and assigned to either a CD4 or a CD8 class. Log10-transformed breadth and depth values were compared by one-way ANOVA with Sidak's multiple comparisons tests. Imported from immuneACCESS, the table was reduced by TCRdb to in-frame sequences with V and J called. These copies leave out some clones; in studies compared against another copy, an unresolved V gene accounts for under half, and the cause of the remainder is not known. That table is the source of V, J and clone size, and D and trimming were worked out from the DNA. In all, the sample holds about 140,000 clones, and around nine tenths of those were seen once. The ten top clones hold 4.7% of the sample.

CDR3 length: 13 amino acids, cysteine to phenylalanine. Only the CDR3 DNA is retained, 39 bases long and in frame from the first base. V and J lose 1 base and 7 bases, and a span of 7 bases separates them. CDR1 and CDR2 are read off the germline V gene as SGHVS and FQNEAQ. Taken with the paper, the label for time point translates to: baseline before first vaccination. Samples from vaccinated people were obtained from the UK trials COV001 and COV002, which included a single-blind randomized controlled phase 2/3 trial of AZD1222 (ChAdOx1 nCoV-19) in healthy adults. Trial participant PBMC samples were collected at day 0 and day 28 after the second dose for TCRbeta chain sequencing. What the research found in general, with its limitations: Most participants were white British and females outnumbered males, and the authors suggested that clonal diversity may have been underestimated. Reportedly, close to half of the unique spike-specific TCRs recognized epitopes lying outside the regions that are mutated in the B.1.351 and B.1.1.7 variants. Conclusions about previously exposed vaccinees are limited because only 6 or 7 AZD1222 recipients were SARS-CoV-2 seropositive at baseline. Because no samples from the day 14 peak response were available, repertoires could be characterized only after the peak T cell response. Vaccine-associated CD4 TCRs spanned the whole spike protein, with dominant responses in regions 160-218 and 743-854. In the small 56-69-year group, the increase in depth fell short of significance, most likely because of low power. After two AZD1222 doses, both the breadth and the depth of spike-specific TCRs were significantly higher than at day 0 and than in MenACWY recipients.

The chain couples TRBV7-8 to TRBJ1-4; no D gene can be assigned with confidence. Sequencing used peripheral blood, obtained on day 0 of AZD1222 vaccination. The receptor was derived from an adult in good health. The nucleotide sequence reads TGTGCCAGCAGCTTAGGGGATGTTGAAAAACTGTTTTTT. It translates to CASSLGDVEKLFF.